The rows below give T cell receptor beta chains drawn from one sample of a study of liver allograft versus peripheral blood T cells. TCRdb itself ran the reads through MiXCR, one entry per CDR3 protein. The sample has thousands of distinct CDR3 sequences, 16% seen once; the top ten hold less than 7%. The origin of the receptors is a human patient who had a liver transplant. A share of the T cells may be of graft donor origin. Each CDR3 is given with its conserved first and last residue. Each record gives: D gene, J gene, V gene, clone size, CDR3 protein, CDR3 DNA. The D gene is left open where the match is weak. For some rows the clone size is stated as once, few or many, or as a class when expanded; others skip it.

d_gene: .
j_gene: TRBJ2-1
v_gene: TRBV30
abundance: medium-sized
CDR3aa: CASKEGAYNEQFF
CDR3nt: TGTGCCTCTAAAGAGGGCGCCTACAATGAGCAGTTCTTC

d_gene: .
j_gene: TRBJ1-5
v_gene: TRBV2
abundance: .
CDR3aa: CASSEAPGRDQPQHF
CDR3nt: TGTGCCAGCAGTGAAGCCCCGGGCCGTGATCAGCCCCAGCATTTT

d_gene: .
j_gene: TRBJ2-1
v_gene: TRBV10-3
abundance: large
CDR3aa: CAISESAGDNEQFF
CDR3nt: TGTGCCATCAGTGAGTCGGCAGGGGATAATGAGCAGTTCTTC

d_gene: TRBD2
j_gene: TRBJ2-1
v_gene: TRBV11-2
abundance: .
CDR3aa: CASSSPERGNEQFF
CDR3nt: TGTGCCAGCAGCTCCCCTGAGCGGGGCAATGAGCAGTTCTTC

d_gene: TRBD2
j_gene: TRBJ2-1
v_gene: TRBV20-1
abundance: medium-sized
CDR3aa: CSARVAGAFNEQFF
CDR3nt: TGCAGTGCTAGAGTAGCGGGAGCTTTCAATGAGCAGTTCTTC

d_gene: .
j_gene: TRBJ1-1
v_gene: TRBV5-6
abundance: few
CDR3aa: CASSFLPEGGTEAFF
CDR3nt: TGTGCCAGCAGCTTCTTACCCGAGGGCGGCACTGAAGCTTTCTTT

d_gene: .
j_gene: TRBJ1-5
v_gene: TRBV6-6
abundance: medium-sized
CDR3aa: CASRDSPFYVYSNQPQHF
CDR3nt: TGTGCCAGCAGGGACAGCCCATTTTATGTATATAGCAATCAGCCCCAGCATTTT

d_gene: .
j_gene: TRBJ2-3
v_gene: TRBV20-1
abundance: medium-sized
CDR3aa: CSANPRTDTQYF
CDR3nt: TGCAGTGCTAATCCTCGCACAGATACGCAGTATTTT

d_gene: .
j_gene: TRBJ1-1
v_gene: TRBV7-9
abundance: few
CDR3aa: CASKGQANTEAFF
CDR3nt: TGTGCCAGCAAGGGGCAGGCGAACACTGAAGCTTTCTTT

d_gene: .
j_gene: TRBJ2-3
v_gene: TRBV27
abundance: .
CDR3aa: CASSQTGPGTDTQYF
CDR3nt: TGTGCCAGCAGCCAGACAGGCCCAGGCACAGATACGCAGTATTTT

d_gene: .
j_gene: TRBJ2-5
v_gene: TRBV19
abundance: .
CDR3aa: CASSSGLAKETQYF
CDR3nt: TGTGCCAGTAGCTCTGGGCTAGCGAAAGAGACCCAGTACTTC

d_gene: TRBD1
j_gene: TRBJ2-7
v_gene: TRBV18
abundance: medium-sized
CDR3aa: CASSPGTGDTRNYEQYF
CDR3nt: TGTGCCAGCTCACCCGGGACAGGGGACACTCGGAACTACGAGCAGTACTTC

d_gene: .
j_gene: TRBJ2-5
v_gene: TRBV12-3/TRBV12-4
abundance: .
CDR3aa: CASGRGSQETQYF
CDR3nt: TGTGCCAGCGGGAGAGGTTCCCAAGAGACCCAGTACTTC

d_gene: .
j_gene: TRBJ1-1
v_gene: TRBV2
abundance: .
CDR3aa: CASSEGQGLVAFF
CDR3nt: TGTGCCAGCAGTGAAGGGCAGGGGTTGGTAGCTTTCTTT

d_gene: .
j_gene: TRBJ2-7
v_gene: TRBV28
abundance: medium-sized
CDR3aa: CASSLVGSSYEQYF
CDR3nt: TGTGCCAGCAGTTTGGTGGGGTCCTCCTACGAGCAGTACTTC

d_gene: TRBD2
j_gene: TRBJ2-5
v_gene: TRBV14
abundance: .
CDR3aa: CASSHLGSGGWETQYF
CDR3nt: TGTGCCAGCAGCCACCTAGGGAGCGGGGGTTGGGAGACCCAGTACTTC

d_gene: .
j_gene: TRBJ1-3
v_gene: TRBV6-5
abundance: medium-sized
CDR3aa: CASGGSGRVNTIYF
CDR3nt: TGTGCCAGCGGGGGCAGCGGGCGGGTTAACACCATATATTTT

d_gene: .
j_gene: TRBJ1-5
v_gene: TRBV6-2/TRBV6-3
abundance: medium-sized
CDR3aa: CASSYMGEQPQHF
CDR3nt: TGTGCCAGCAGTTACATGGGAGAGCAGCCCCAGCATTTT

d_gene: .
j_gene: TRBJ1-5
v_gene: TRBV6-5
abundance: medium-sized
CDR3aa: CASRRTDHRGQPQHF
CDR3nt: TGTGCCAGCAGGCGGACAGACCATCGAGGACAGCCCCAGCATTTT

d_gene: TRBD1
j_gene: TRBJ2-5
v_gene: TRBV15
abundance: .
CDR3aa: CATSKGTSTGAQETQYF
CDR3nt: TGTGCCACCAGCAAGGGGACCTCTACAGGGGCTCAGGAGACCCAGTACTTC

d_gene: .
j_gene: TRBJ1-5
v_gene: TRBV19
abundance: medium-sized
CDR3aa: CASSTLSGAEGQPQHF
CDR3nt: TGTGCCAGTAGTACCCTGAGTGGGGCGGAAGGTCAGCCCCAGCATTTT

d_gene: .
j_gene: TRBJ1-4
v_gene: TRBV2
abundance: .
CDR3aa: CASDPGFATNEKLFF
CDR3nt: TGTGCCAGCGACCCAGGGTTTGCAACTAATGAAAAACTGTTTTTT

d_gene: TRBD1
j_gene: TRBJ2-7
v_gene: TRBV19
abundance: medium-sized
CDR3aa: CASSIGWGGTGSYEQYF
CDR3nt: TGTGCCAGTAGTATTGGGTGGGGCGGGACAGGGTCCTACGAGCAGTACTTC

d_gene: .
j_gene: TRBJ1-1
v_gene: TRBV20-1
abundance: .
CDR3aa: CSAAPGLRTEAFF
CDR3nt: TGCAGTGCCGCCCCAGGGCTTCGAACTGAAGCTTTCTTT

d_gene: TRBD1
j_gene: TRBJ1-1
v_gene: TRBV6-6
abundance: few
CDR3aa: CASSYAGQGSEAFF
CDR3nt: TGTGCCAGCAGTTACGCTGGACAGGGCTCTGAAGCTTTCTTT

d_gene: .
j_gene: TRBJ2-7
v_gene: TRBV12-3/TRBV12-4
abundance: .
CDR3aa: CASSRQDGVYEQYF
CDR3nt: TGTGCCAGCAGTCGTCAGGACGGTGTCTACGAGCAGTACTTC

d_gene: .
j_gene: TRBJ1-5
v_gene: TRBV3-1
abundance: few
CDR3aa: CASSQDSARGQPQHF
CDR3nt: TGTGCCAGCAGCCAAGATTCAGCCCGTGGTCAGCCCCAGCATTTT

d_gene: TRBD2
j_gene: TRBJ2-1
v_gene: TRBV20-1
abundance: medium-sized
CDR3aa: CSARRAGGRDEQFF
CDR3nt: TGCAGTGCTAGAAGAGCGGGAGGGCGGGATGAGCAGTTCTTC

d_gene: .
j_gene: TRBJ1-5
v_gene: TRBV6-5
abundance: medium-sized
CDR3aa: CASRKNRESWPQHF
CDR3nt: TGTGCCAGCAGGAAAAACAGGGAAAGTTGGCCCCAGCATTTT

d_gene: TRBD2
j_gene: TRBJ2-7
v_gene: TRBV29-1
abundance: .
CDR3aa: CSVGSGGSYEQYF
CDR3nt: TGCAGCGTTGGGTCGGGGGGCTCCTACGAGCAGTACTTC

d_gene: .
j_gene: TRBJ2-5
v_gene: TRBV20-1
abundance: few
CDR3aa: CSAIRELGAETQYF
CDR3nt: TGCAGTGCTATCCGGGAGTTAGGGGCAGAGACCCAGTACTTC

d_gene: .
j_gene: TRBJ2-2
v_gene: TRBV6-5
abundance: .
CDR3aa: CASSSTGTGELFF
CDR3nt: TGTGCCAGCAGCTCCACAGGAACCGGGGAGCTGTTTTTT

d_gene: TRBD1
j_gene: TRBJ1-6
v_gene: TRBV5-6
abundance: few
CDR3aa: CASSFGTGGSPLHF
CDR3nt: TGTGCCAGCAGCTTCGGGACAGGCGGTTCACCCCTCCACTTT

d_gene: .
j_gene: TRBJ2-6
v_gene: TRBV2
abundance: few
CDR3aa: CASSDRTSSGANVLTF
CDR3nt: TGTGCCAGCAGTGATCGGACAAGCTCTGGGGCCAACGTCCTGACTTTC

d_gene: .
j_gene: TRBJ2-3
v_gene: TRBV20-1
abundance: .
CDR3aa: CSAPVKNTDTQYF
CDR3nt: TGCAGTGCCCCGGTCAAGAACACAGATACGCAGTATTTT

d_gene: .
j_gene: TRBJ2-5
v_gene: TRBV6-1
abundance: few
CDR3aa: CASEGGDHQETQYF
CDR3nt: TGTGCCAGCGAGGGGGGGGACCATCAAGAGACCCAGTACTTC

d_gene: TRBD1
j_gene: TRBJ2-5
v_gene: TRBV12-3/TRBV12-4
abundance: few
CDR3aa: CASRTGAGETQYF
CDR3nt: TGTGCCAGCAGGACAGGGGCGGGGGAGACCCAGTACTTC

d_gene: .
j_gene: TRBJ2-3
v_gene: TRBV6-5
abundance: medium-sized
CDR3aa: CATRDFKADTQYF
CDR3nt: TGTGCCACCCGGGACTTTAAAGCAGATACGCAGTATTTT

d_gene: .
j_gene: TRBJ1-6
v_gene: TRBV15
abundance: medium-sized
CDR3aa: CATSTAESGVVYSPLHF
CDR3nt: TGTGCCACCAGCACAGCAGAGTCGGGTGTTGTATATTCACCCCTCCACTTT

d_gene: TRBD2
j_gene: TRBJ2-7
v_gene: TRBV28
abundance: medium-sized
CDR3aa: CASTPSAGGGYEQYF
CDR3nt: TGTGCCAGCACCCCCTCCGCGGGGGGGGGATACGAGCAGTACTTC

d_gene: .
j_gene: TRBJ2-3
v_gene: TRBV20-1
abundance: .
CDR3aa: CSASWGTGAGDTQYF
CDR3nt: TGCAGTGCTAGTTGGGGAACAGGTGCGGGAGATACGCAGTATTTT

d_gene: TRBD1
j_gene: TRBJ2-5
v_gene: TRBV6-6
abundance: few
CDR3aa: CASSLDRGGETQYF
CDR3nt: TGTGCCAGCAGTCTGGACAGGGGAGGAGAGACCCAGTACTTC

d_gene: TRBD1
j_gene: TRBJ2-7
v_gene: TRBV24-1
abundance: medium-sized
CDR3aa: CATSDPGQGREQYF
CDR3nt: TGTGCCACCAGTGACCCGGGACAGGGGAGGGAGCAGTACTTC

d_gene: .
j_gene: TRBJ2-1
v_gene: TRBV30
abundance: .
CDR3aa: CAWSSRTDAFF
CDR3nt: TGTGCCTGGAGTAGCCGGACAGACGCGTTCTTC

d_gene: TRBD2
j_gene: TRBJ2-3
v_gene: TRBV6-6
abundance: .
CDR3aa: CASSRDYLSTDTQYF
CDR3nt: TGTGCCAGCAGTCGGGACTACCTTAGCACAGATACGCAGTATTTT

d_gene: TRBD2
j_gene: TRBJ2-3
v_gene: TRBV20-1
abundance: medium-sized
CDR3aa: CSARTGTSSADTQYF
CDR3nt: TGCAGTGCTAGAACCGGGACTAGCAGTGCAGATACGCAGTATTTT

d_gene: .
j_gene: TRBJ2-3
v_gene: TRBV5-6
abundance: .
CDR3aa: CASSFGIGPDTQYF
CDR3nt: TGTGCCAGCAGCTTCGGGATCGGGCCAGATACGCAGTATTTT

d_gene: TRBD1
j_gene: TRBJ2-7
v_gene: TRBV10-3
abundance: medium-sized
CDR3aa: CAISKGQGGYEQYF
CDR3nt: TGTGCCATCAGTAAGGGACAGGGCGGATACGAGCAGTACTTC

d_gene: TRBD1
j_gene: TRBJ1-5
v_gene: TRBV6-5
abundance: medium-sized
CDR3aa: CASSPTGNQPQHF
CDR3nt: TGTGCCAGCAGCCCGACAGGGAATCAGCCCCAGCATTTT

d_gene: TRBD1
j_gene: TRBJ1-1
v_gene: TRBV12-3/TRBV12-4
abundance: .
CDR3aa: CASSTGQGNTEAFF
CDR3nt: TGTGCCAGCTCTACTGGACAGGGGAACACTGAAGCTTTCTTT

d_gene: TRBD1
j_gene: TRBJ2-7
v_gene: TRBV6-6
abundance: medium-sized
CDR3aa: CASSSGGYEQYF
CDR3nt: TGTGCCAGCAGTTCAGGGGGATACGAGCAGTACTTC

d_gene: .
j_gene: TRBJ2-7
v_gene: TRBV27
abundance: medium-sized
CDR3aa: CASSLDEQYF
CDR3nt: TGTGCCAGCAGTTTGGACGAGCAGTACTTC

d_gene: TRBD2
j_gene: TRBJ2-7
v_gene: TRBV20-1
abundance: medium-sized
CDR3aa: CSARDGGHSGVLSYEQYF
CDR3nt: TGCAGTGCTAGAGATGGGGGACATAGCGGGGTCCTTTCCTACGAGCAGTACTTC

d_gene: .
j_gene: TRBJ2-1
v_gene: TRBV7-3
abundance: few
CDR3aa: CASSLTFGNEQFF
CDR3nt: TGTGCCAGCAGCTTAACGTTTGGCAATGAGCAGTTCTTC

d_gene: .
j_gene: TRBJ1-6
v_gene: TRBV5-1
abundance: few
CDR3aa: CASSFDRRDSPLHF
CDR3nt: TGCGCCAGCAGCTTCGACAGGAGGGATTCACCCCTCCACTTT

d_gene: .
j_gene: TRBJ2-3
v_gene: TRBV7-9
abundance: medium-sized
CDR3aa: CASSLTSRNTDTQYF
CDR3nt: TGTGCCAGCAGCTTAACCTCGAGGAACACAGATACGCAGTATTTT

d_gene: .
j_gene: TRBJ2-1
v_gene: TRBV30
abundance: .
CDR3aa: CAWSPGGTITQFF
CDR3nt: TGTGCCTGGAGCCCAGGAGGCACTATCACGCAGTTCTTC

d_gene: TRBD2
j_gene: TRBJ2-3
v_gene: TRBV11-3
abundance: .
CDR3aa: CASSKRGVLAGITDTQYF
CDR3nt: TGTGCCAGCAGCAAACGGGGGGTGCTAGCGGGGATAACAGATACGCAGTATTTT

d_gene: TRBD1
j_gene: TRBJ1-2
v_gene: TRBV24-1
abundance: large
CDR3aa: CATSDSTGNYGYTF
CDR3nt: TGTGCCACCAGTGATTCGACAGGGAACTATGGCTACACCTTC

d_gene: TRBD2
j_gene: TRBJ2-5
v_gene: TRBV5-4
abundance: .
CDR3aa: CASSVGGGETQYF
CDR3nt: TGTGCCAGCAGCGTCGGCGGGGGAGAGACCCAGTACTTC